The 8 T cell receptor beta chains listed next were all sequenced from one sample in a study of blood T cells in healthy people across ages. Primed by a sample-barcoded 5' primer and a J-beta primer mix, a second PCR proceeded for about 6 to 12 cycles. From the 5' RACE reads, TCRdb called clonotypes with MiXCR, one entry per CDR3 protein. The data show around 280,000 distinct CDR3 sequences, roughly 26% seen once. Sample: blood. The source of these receptors is a woman aged 70-85 years in good health.

V usage is TRBV12-3 or TRBV12-4 and J usage is TRBJ1-2, with D possibly being TRBD1 (6 bases). V was clipped by 8 bases and J by 6 bases, with 25 bases between them. The CDR3 sequence is 16 residues long. CDR3 nucleotides: TGTGCCAGCTCTCCAGTAACTTCACAGGGAACAAATGGCTACACCTTC. Protein sequence: CASSPVTSQGTNGYTF.

In its sample, this clonotype was seen once. The chain recombines TRBV29-1 with TRBJ2-1; unclear D gene. The germline V gene has CDR1 SQVTM and CDR2 ANQGSEA. This CDR3 has 13 amino acids. Trimming left V 7 bases short and J 0 bases short, with 10 bases between. The CDR3 loop reads CSAGLASYNEQFF. The DNA of the CDR3 is TGCAGCGCCGGGTTGGCCTCCTACAATGAGCAGTTCTTC.

In DNA, the CDR3 is TGTGCCAGCAGTGATTCGCTAGCGGGAGTGGGTGAGCAGTACTTC. As protein: CASSDSLAGVGEQYF. V usage is TRBV2 and J usage is TRBJ2-7; 10 bases match TRBD2. Trimming at V came to 3 bases and at J to 7 bases, leaving 9 bases not matched to a gene. Germline V gives CDR1 SNHLY, CDR2 FYNNEI. CDR3 size: 15 residues.

The gene calls are TRBV20-1 and TRBJ2-7; D unresolved. From germline, CDR1 is DFQATT and CDR2 SNEGSKA (reference sequence). V was trimmed by 4 bases and J by 0 bases, leaving 16 bases between them. The CDR3 is 15 amino acids. This chain's CDR3 is CSATLDLGSSYEQYF. The CDR3 DNA reads TGCAGTGCTACATTGGATCTCGGCAGCTCCTACGAGCAGTACTTC.

This chain uses TRBV6-2 or TRBV6-3 with TRBJ2-1; 14 nucleotides agree with TRBD2. CDR3 length: 15 amino acids. V lost 6 bases to trimming and J lost 8 bases; unmatched junction nucleotides: 6. CDR1 is MNHEY and CDR2 is SVGEGT in the germline V gene. DNA of the CDR3: TGTGCCAGCAGCCTCGGGACTAGCGGGAGCCATGAGCAGTTCTTC. Translated: CASSLGTSGSHEQFF.

The sample holds a few counts of this clonotype. The CDR3 nucleotides are TGCGCCAGCAGCTTTACGGGAGATAAATCCTACGAGCAGTACTTC. Its translation: CASSFTGDKSYEQYF. The chain combines TRBV5-1 with TRBJ2-7; tentatively, D is TRBD2 (6 bases). V lost 2 bases and J lost 1, with 13 bases in between. This CDR3 has 15 residues. Germline assignment: CDR1 SGHRS and CDR2 YFSETQ.

This chain links TRBV5-6 with TRBJ2-5; D might be TRBD1 (6 bases). The J call is in doubt because the DNA end fits TRBJ2-7 better. The V gene's germline CDR1 is SGHDT and CDR2 YYEEEE. The CDR3 totals 14 residues. The CDR3 nucleotides are TGTGCCAGCAGCTTTCAGGGGCGAGGGGTCGAGCAGTACTTC. The encoded protein is CASSFQGRGVEQYF.

The rearrangement links TRBV7-9 to TRBJ1-4, with 9 bases aligning to TRBD1. Germline loops: CDR1 SEHNR, CDR2 FQNEAQ (reference sequence). J lost 4 bases, V lost 5 bases, and 5 bases had no gene match. The CDR3 runs 15 residues. The CDR3 region is CASSPTGGHNEKLFF. CDR3 DNA: TGTGCCAGCAGCCCCACAGGGGGCCATAATGAAAAACTGTTTTTT.